Each of the 9 T cell receptor beta chains below was sequenced from the same sample in a study of graft-versus-host responses after intestinal transplantation. This table comes from immunoSEQ multiplex PCR, and its TCRdb copy is limited to in-frame clones, with some not included. The sample lists about 10,000 clones, over 90% occurring once. The sequencing here drew on PBMCs, taken almost 70 days after transplant. These receptors all come from a human patient who received an intestinal transplant, so some T cells may come from the graft donor.

The chain is built from TRBV10-1 and TRBJ2-1; TRBD2 matches 12 bases. CDR3 size: 17 residues. J lost 8 bases, V lost 1 base, and 9 bases had no gene match. Germline V gene data show CDR1 as WNHNN and CDR2 as SYGVQD (reference sequence). The CDR3 loop reads CASSEWFGTSGRDEQFF. The DNA of the CDR3 is TGCGCCAGCAGTGAGTGGTTCGGGACTAGCGGGCGAGATGAGCAGTTCTTC.

The gene calls are TRBV6-5 and TRBJ1-1; no definite D call. Trimming took 0 bases from V and 1 from J, leaving 9 bases between them. The germline gives CDR1 MNHEY, CDR2 SVGAGI. CDR3 length: 15 amino acids. The CDR3 sequence: CASSYSDLGNTEAFF. The CDR3 nucleotides are TGTGCCAGCAGTTACTCGGACCTGGGGAACACTGAAGCTTTCTTT.

The chain joins TRBV28 to TRBJ2-1; D tentatively fits TRBD1 or TRBD2 (5 bases each). The CDR3 is 13 residues long. V was shortened by 7 bases and J by 4 bases, with 11 bases between the two germline ends. Germline CDR1 MDHEN, CDR2 SYDVKM. The CDR3 DNA reads TGTGCCAGCATCTCGGGGCCGTACAATGAGCAGTTCTTC. As protein: CASISGPYNEQFF.

The chain is built from TRBV28 and TRBJ2-7; a weak D match, TRBD2 (6 bases). Germline CDR1 and CDR2: MDHEN and SYDVKM. This CDR3 region has 16 residues. V lost 2 bases and J 0 bases, leaving 14 bases between the germline ends. CDR3 residues: CASSLESQGLSYEQYF. In nucleotides, the CDR3 is TGTGCCAGCAGTTTAGAGTCCCAGGGACTCTCCTACGAGCAGTACTTC.

The chain couples TRBV7-6 to TRBJ2-2; the D gene is possibly TRBD1 (5 bases). The CDR3 runs 15 residues. Germline V CDR1 and CDR2: SGHVS, FNYEAQ. Trimming pared 3 bases from V and 1 base from J, leaving 9 bases between. CDR3 sequence (DNA): TGTGCCAGCAGCTTGAGCAGGGTGAACACCGGGGAGCTGTTTTTT. Protein product: CASSLSRVNTGELFF.

This clone has a single count. The J gene is TRBJ2-3, the V gene TRBV2; 7 bases align to TRBD2. The CDR3 is made up of 12 amino acids. Per the germline V gene, CDR1 is SNHLY and CDR2 is FYNNEI. Trimming took 8 bases from V and 5 from J; bases not matched to a gene: 4. DNA of the CDR3: TGTGCCAGCGGACGGGGGGAAGATACGCAGTATTTT. Its protein product is CASGRGEDTQYF.

J is TRBJ2-3 and V is TRBV28; 7 positions match TRBD1. Looked up from germline, CDR1 is MDHEN and CDR2 is SYDVKM. The CDR3 extends over 15 amino acids. V dropped 8 bases and J dropped 1; count of bases not matched to a gene: 9. The CDR3 sequence: CASGRQGSGTDTQYF. CDR3 nucleotide sequence: TGTGCCAGCGGTCGACAGGGCTCGGGCACAGATACGCAGTATTTT.

The genes are TRBV11-2 and TRBJ2-1; D ambiguous. The CDR3 has 11 amino acids. Trimming shortened V by 1 base and J by 6 bases, and 1 base separated the two germline ends. From germline, CDR1 is SGHAT and CDR2 FQNNGV. CDR3 amino acids: CASSLGNEQFF. CDR3 coding DNA: TGTGCCAGCAGCTTAGGCAATGAGCAGTTCTTC.

This clone was counted a few times. Distinct nucleotide sequences in the sample also encode this CDR3. The V call is TRBV6-4, the J call TRBJ2-1, with 9 bases matching TRBD2. From germline, CDR1 is MRHNA and CDR2 SNTAGT. The V segment lost 0 bases and the J segment 3 bases; nucleotides outside the gene matches: 0. The CDR3 spans 15 residues. CDR3: CASSDSSGSYNEQFF. Written as DNA, the CDR3 is TGTGCCAGCAGTGACTCTAGCGGGAGCTACAATGAGCAGTTCTTC.